The clone carrying this TCR beta chain was counted ten times or more. Its specificity is unknown. The record originates from a study of beta chain features in type 1 diabetes. Notes on the study in general: The study found moderately but significantly shorter TCRB CDR3s in all four CD4+ subsets of Type 1 diabetes patients. Comparison showed that naive, central memory and Treg TCRB repertoires appeared more similar among patients than among healthy donors. PCR might show a preference for shorter templates, equally across patients and controls.

The study reverse transcribed the entire isolated RNA, so it sequenced expressed TCRB transcripts. TCRdb's table, derived via immunoSEQ multiplex PCR, lists solely in-frame clones and lacks some. Among around 150,000 clones listed, approximately 8.1% were seen once. CDR1 and CDR2 (germline): LGHNA, YSLEER. V was clipped by 2 bases and J by 5 bases, with 7 bases between them. This CDR3 contains 13 residues. This clonotype was obtained from a man between 18 and 29 years old in good health. The sequenced material came from central memory CD4+ T cells from blood. The V and J genes are TRBV4-3 and TRBJ1-5; D remains ambiguous. The CDR3 is CASSQQEDQPQHF. CDR3 DNA sequence: TGCGCCAGCAGCCAACAAGAGGATCAGCCCCAGCATTTT.